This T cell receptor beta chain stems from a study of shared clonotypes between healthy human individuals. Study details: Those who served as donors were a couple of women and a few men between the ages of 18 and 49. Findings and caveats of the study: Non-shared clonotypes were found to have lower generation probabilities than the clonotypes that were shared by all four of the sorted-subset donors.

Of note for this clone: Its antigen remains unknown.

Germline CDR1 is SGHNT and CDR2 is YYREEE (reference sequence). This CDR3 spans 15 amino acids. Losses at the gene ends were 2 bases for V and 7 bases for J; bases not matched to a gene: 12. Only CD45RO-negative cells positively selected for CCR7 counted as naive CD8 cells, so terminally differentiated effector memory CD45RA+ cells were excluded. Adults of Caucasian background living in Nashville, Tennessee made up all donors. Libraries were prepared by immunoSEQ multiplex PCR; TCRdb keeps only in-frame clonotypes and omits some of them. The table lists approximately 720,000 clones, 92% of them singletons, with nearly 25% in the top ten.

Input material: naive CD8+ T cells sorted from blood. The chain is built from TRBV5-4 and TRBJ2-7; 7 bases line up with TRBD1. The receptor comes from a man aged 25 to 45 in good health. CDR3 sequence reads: CASSLIDRALREQYF. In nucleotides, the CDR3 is TGTGCCAGCAGCTTAATTGACAGGGCATTGAGGGAGCAGTACTTC.